One sample yielded the 14 T cell receptor beta chains listed below, sequenced in a study of OX40 agonist ivuxolimab in advanced cancers. TCRdb keeps only in-frame clones here, not all; method: immunoSEQ multiplex PCR. Among some 25,000 clones listed, over 80% were seen once. Sample: CD4+ or CD8+ T cells sorted from blood, taken in a trial of the OX40 agonist ivuxolimab. Every receptor here comes from an adult with an advanced solid tumor such as melanoma, head and neck, liver or kidney cancer.

CDR3 region: CASSRNAGQGYGYTF. The CDR3, as DNA: TGTGCCAGCAGCCGCAACGCAGGACAGGGCTATGGCTACACCTTC. The genes are TRBV7-2 and TRBJ1-2; TRBD1 matches at 8 bases. Germline assignment: CDR1 SGHTA and CDR2 FQGNSA. The J segment lost 4 bases and the V segment lost 5 bases, leaving 9 bases of the junction unmatched. The CDR3 spans 15 residues.

The chain is built from TRBV19 and TRBJ1-2; D is unresolved. CDR1 is LNHDA, CDR2 SQIVND, per germline (reference sequence). CDR3 length equals 14 residues. Trimming pared 7 bases from V and 7 bases from J, leaving 19 bases between. The CDR3 reads CASTRRVSGGGYTF. The CDR3, as DNA: TGTGCCAGTACAAGGAGGGTTTCAGGTGGTGGCTACACCTTC.

The chain employs TRBV11-2 and TRBJ2-1, with 14 positions matching TRBD2. The CDR3 runs 16 residues. Germline loops: CDR1 SGHAT, CDR2 FQNNGV. Germline trimming cut 6 bases from V and 3 bases from J; bases unmatched to any gene: 4. CDR3: CASRRLAGGVYNEQFF. DNA of the CDR3: TGTGCCAGCAGACGACTAGCGGGAGGGGTCTACAATGAGCAGTTCTTC.

This chain joins TRBV19 and TRBJ1-5, with D possibly being TRBD1 (5 bases). Germline V gene lookup returns CDR1 LNHDA and CDR2 SQIVND (reference sequence). The CDR3 has 16 amino acids. The V and J ends lost 8 bases and 3 bases respectively, with 20 bases between them. The DNA of the CDR3 is TGTGCCAGTGGGGGGGATTTCGGACGTTTCAATCAGCCCCAGCATTTT. Its protein product is CASGGDFGRFNQPQHF.

This clone was seen a single time. The germline gene is not matched at one end of the junction; a read error may be the cause. This rearrangement joins TRBV7-7 to TRBJ2-5; 7 bases align to TRBD2. The CDR3 covers 13 residues. CDR1 is SSHAT and CDR2 is FNYEAQ in the germline V gene (reference sequence). Written as DNA, the CDR3 is TGTGCTAGCAGACTGGCTAGCGGAGAGACCCAGTACTTC. This sequence encodes CASRLASGETQYF.

The rearrangement joins TRBV20-1 to TRBJ2-5, with D uncertain. The CDR3 contains 11 residues. Germline V gene lookup returns CDR1 DFQATT and CDR2 SNEGSKA (reference sequence). Trimming took 1 base from V and 4 from J, leaving 4 bases between them. CDR3 region: CSARARETQYF. The CDR3 DNA reads TGCAGTGCTAGAGCGCGAGAGACCCAGTACTTC.

The chain combines TRBV5-4 with TRBJ1-2; 8 nucleotides line up with TRBD1. This CDR3 spans 16 amino acids. V lost 0 bases to trimming and J lost 7 bases; unmatched junction nucleotides: 11. The V gene's germline CDR1 is SGHNT and CDR2 YYREEE (reference sequence). Here the CDR3 DNA reads TGTGCCAGCAGCTTGGGATGGACAGGGAGGGATCGTGGCTACACCTTC. Translating gives CASSLGWTGRDRGYTF.

The gene calls are TRBV18 and TRBJ2-5; D unresolved. The closer fit of TRBJ2-7 to the DNA end suggests the J call may be wrong. This CDR3 has 15 residues. CDR1 and CDR2 (germline): KGHSH, LQKENI. The CDR3 nucleotides read TGTGCCAGCTCACCAAGGCGTATAGATGCCTACGAGCAGTACTTC. It yields the protein CASSPRRIDAYEQYF.

The chain joins TRBV19 to TRBJ2-5, with 8 bases matching TRBD1. Germline V gene lookup returns CDR1 LNHDA and CDR2 SQIVND (reference sequence). There are 16 residues in the CDR3. V was clipped by 5 bases and J by 4 bases; unmatched bases: 12. The CDR3 DNA reads as TGTGCCAGTAGTCCGGGATTACAGGGGGGAGGAGAGACCCAGTACTTC. It is translated as CASSPGLQGGGETQYF.

CDR3 bases: TGCGCCAGCAGCTTGGGGTTTCAAAAAGAAAAACTGTTTTTT. Translation: CASSLGFQKEKLFF. The rearrangement links TRBV5-1 to TRBJ1-4, with D unclear. V lost 0 bases and J lost 8, with 11 bases in between. Germline assignment: CDR1 SGHRS and CDR2 YFSETQ. The CDR3 is 14 residues long.

The chain joins TRBV11-2 to TRBJ2-1; tentative D call: TRBD2 (6 bases). This CDR3 is built from 13 residues. V lost 5 bases and J 9 bases, leaving 14 bases between the germline ends. CDR1 and CDR2 (germline): SGHAT, FQNNGV. In DNA, the CDR3 is TGTGCCAGCAGCCTTAGGGGAGGAAGTGAGCAGTTCTTC. Encoded protein: CASSLRGGSEQFF. Full variable domain (outside the CDR3, taken from reference TRBV11-2 and TRBJ2-1): EAGVAQSPRYKIIEKRQSVAFWCNPISGHATLYWYQQILGQGPKLLIQFQNNGVVDDSQLPKDRFSAERLKGVDSTLKIQPAKLEDSAVYLCASSLRGGSEQFFGPGTRLTVL.

This sequence joins TRBV27 and TRBJ2-7, with a weak D call TRBD2 (5 bases). Germline CDR1 reads MNHEY; CDR2 reads SMNVEV (reference sequence). CDR3 length equals 15 residues. V was trimmed by 2 bases and J by 2 bases, leaving 13 bases between them. Here the CDR3 DNA reads TGTGCCAGCAGTTTAAGGCTAGCCACCGCCTACGAGCAGTACTTC. It specifies CASSLRLATAYEQYF.

J is TRBJ2-1 and V is TRBV7-2, with TRBD1 matching 8 bases. V trimming: 1 base; J trimming: 4 bases; junction bases outside the gene matches: 6. The CDR3 spans 16 residues. Germline lookup yields CDR1 SGHTA and CDR2 FQGNSA. The CDR3 sequence is CASSLGGTGLYNEQFF. CDR3 DNA: TGTGCCAGCAGCTTAGGGGGGACAGGATTATACAATGAGCAGTTCTTC.

The chain is built from TRBV7-2 and TRBJ2-7; 10 bases match TRBD2. CDR3 length equals 15 residues. Germline-derived CDR1 and CDR2 are SGHTA and FQGNSA. The trim removed 1 base at V and 7 bases at J, leaving 7 bases unmatched. The CDR3 DNA reads TGTGCCAGCAGCTTAGATGCTAGCGGGAGCTATGAGCAGTACTTC. Protein: CASSLDASGSYEQYF.